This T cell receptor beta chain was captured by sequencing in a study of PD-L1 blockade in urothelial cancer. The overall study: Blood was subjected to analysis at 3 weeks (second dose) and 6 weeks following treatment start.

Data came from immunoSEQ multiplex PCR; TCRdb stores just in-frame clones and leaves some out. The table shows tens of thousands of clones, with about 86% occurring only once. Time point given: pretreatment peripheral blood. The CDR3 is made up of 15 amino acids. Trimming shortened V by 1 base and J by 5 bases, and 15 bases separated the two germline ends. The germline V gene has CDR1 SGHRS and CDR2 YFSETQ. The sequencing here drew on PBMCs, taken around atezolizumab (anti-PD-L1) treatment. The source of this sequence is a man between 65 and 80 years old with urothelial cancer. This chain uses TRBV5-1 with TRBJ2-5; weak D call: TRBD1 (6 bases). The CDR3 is CASSLRTGRMETQYF. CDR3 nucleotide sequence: TGCGCCAGCAGCTTGAGAACAGGGCGGATGGAGACCCAGTACTTC.